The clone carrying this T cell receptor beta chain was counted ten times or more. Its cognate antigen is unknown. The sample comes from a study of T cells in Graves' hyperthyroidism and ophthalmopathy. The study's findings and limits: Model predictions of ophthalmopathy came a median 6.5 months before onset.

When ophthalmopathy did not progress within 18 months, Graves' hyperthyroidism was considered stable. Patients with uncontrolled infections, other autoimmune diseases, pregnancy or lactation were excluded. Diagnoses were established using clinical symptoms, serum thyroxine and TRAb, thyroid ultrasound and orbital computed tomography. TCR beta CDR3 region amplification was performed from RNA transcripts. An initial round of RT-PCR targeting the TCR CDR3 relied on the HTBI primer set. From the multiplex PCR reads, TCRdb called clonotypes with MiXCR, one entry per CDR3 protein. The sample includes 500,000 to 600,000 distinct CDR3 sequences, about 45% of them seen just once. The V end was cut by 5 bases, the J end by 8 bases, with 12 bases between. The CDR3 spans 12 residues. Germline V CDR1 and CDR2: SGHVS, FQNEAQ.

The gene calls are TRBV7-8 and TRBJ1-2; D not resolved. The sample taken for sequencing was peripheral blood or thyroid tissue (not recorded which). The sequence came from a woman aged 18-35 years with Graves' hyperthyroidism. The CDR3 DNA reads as TGTGCCAGCAGCATCTCCCAGCGGGGCTACACCTTC. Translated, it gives CASSISQRGYTF.